Sequencing of this T cell receptor beta chain was carried out in a study of blood T cells in healthy people across ages (dated by TCRdb to the mid-2010s). For the study in its entirety: In model experiments, roughly one uniquely barcoded TCR beta cDNA molecule per two T cells was captured by template switching. The study measured age-related changes in TCR beta repertoire diversity using deep sequencing normalized with unique cDNA molecular identifiers. Donors were grouped into four age groups: young (average approximately 15 years), middle-aged (39), aged (around 60) and long-lived (approximately 81). The study analyzed two additional independent replicas of 1 million unique cDNA reads from the same blood draw for two donors, one aged 18 to 29 and one aged 80 or older. Points the paper makes about the study in general: Estimates of total diversity from one million sequenced T cells were regarded as lower bounds and underestimates. Observed TCR beta diversity per million T cells fell roughly linearly with age, and a significant reduction was already apparent by age approximately 41. A strong correlation was found between observed TCR beta diversity and the percentage of naive T cells measured by flow cytometry. Bulk unsorted PBMC profiling prevented conclusive comparison of naive and antigen-experienced compartments. Compared with the aged group, the long-lived group had more naive CD4+ T cells, fewer expanded clones and increased TCR diversity, a pattern suggesting age selection. Because donor CMV infection status was unknown, age-related changes in expanded clonotypes were potentially confounded.

Donors were a few dozen systemically healthy Caucasian individuals from Russia aged roughly 6 to 95 years. Around 10 milliliters of peripheral blood were collected from each donor into EDTA-treated Vacutainer tubes. PBMCs were isolated by Ficoll-Paque density-gradient centrifugation, with at least 6 million obtained per sample. Total RNA, at least 5 micrograms per sample, was extracted from PBMCs with Trizol reagent. For every donor, flow cytometry on a PBMC aliquot measured the percentage of naive CD45RAhigh/CD27high T cells. The library was obtained by 5' RACE. The run used an Illumina HiSeq 2500. A second PCR of roughly 7 to 12 cycles was run with a J-beta primer mix and a sample-barcoded 5' primer. A unique molecular identifier was introduced onto each TCR beta cDNA molecule by a template-switch 5' adaptor carrying 12 random nucleotides. Each sample yielded at least 2.5 million CDR3-containing paired-end reads. First-strand cDNA synthesis was performed from all RNA using the Mint cDNA synthesis kit, with priming by a TRBC-specific oligonucleotide. All cDNA was treated with uracil-DNA glycosylase and then went through a first 18-cycle PCR with the universal primers M1SS and BC2_uni_R. Per the original workflow: For normalization, 1 million high-quality reads, each with a distinct molecular identifier, were randomly selected from each sample. Instead of being binned into consensus sequences, reads with shared molecular identifiers were discarded. MiTCR, with a Q25 quality threshold and the strictest error-elimination algorithm, was used for CDR3 identification, clonotype clustering and error correction. A nonparametric unseen species model with Euler transformation was used to estimate a lower bound on total TCR beta diversity. TCRdb reworked the public reads: Q25 trimming with fastp, MiXCR clone assembly, productive beta chains retained. All rows with the same CDR3 protein become a single entry with the most common DNA and genes. These V and J calls rely on TCRdb rather than the paper's analysis. The sample table records fewer than 600,000 distinct CDR3 sequences; around a quarter of these occur just once. Jointly, the top ten make up approximately 3.6% of the sample.

Regarding this clonotype: No antigen is known for it. The record has no base qualities; no much larger clone is one base away.

Trimming removed 0 bases from V and 1 base from J; the gene matches leave 8 bases unexplained. The germline V gene sets CDR1 to SGHDN and CDR2 to FVKESK. The CDR3 covers 17 residues, taking in both the cysteine and the phenylalanine. The entry retains the CDR3 DNA only, 51 bases that are in frame from base 1. These data are also associated with another study on T cells of mothers and their children. Per that second paper: The donors were nine systemically healthy Caucasian individuals, made up of three mothers and their six children. cDNA synthesis consumed the entire amount of extracted RNA, loaded at approximately 1.6 ug RNA in each 15 ul reaction. Sample barcodes and 2-4 random nucleotides were added via the M1S primer in the second PCR. Each mother yielded over 8.5 million TCR beta CDR3 reads and each child some 3 million reads. TCR recombination output is similarly shaped by thymic selection in related and unrelated pairs, with a minor effect exerted by inherited differences. Related mother-child pairs always showed normalized repertoire overlap that was slightly higher than in unrelated mother-child pairs, though the difference was never significant. No persistent microchimeric T cell clones were found, with a detection sensitivity of approximately 100 clones per million clonotypes. Deep NGS was used in the study to compare the TCR beta repertoires of mothers and children and to look for features that separate related mother-child pairs from unrelated individuals. Mothers averaged roughly 40 +/- 4 years of age and children averaged around 10 +/- 4 years. Libraries were sequenced on Illumina HiSeq 2000 with 100+100 nt paired-end reads after adapter ligation with NEBNext reagents. To avoid cross-contamination, the mother libraries and the child libraries were prepared a month apart and sequenced in separate runs. Each donor had between roughly 450,000 and 2,100,000 distinct TCR beta clonotypes identified. Naive TCR beta clonotypes were estimated from low-frequency clonotypes matched to each donor's FACS-determined naive share, without sorting.

The sequence was collected from a boy aged 2-9 years in good health. Input material: blood. This receptor chain uses TRBV14 and TRBJ2-5; a stretch of 7 junction bases matches TRBD2. The DNA sequence is TGTGCCAGCAGCCAAGAATGGGCGGGGGAGGCCCAAGAGACCCAGTACTTC. Translated, it gives CASSQEWAGEAQETQYF.